What follows are 2 T cell receptor beta chains derived from one specimen sequenced in a study of control samples from healthy donors and cancer patients. Here immunoSEQ multiplex PCR was the method, and the copy in TCRdb shows in-frame clones only, minus some. The sample contains 100,000 to 150,000 clones, roughly 84% of which appear only once. The material sequenced was blood. The receptor set was obtained from a man aged 40-49 years in good health.

This clone was counted between two and nine times. J is TRBJ2-1 and V is TRBV7-9; 8 bases match TRBD2. CDR3 length: 14 amino acids. J was trimmed by 8 bases and V by 3 bases; bases with no gene match: 6. The germline CDR1 and CDR2 sequences are SEHNR and FQNEAQ (reference sequence). CDR3 in amino acids: CASSLTGGADEQFF. The CDR3 nucleotides are TGTGCCAGCAGCTTGACCGGGGGGGCTGATGAGCAGTTCTTC.

This chain uses TRBV2 with TRBJ1-3, with 8 bases aligning to TRBD1. The CDR3 has 16 amino acids. Germline V gene data show CDR1 as SNHLY and CDR2 as FYNNEI. Trimming at V came to 5 bases and at J to 1 base, leaving 7 bases not matched to a gene. The CDR3 DNA is TGTGCCAGCAGTCCTCGTCGGACAGGGTCTGGAAACACCATATATTTT. It yields the protein CASSPRRTGSGNTIYF.